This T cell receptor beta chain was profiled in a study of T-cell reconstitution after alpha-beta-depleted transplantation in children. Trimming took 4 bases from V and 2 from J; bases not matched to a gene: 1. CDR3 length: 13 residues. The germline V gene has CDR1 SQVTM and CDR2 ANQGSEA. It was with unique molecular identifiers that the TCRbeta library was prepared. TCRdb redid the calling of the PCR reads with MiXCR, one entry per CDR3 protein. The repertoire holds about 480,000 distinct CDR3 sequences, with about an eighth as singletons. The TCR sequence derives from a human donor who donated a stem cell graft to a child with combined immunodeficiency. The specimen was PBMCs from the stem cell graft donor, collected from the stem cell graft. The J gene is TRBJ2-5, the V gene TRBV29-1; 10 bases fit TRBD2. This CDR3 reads CSVGAGGQETQYF. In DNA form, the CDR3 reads TGCAGCGTTGGAGCGGGGGGGCAAGAGACCCAGTACTTC. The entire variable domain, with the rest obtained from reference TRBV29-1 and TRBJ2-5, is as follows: SAVISQKPSRDICQRGTSLTIQCQVDSQVTMMFWYRQQPGQSLTLIATANQGSEATYESGFVIDKFPISRPNLTFSTLTVSNMSPEDSSIYLCSVGAGGQETQYFGPGTRLLVL.